These T cell receptor beta chains were read from a single sample in a study of cytomegalovirus exposure and HLA in healthy donors. Measured with immunoSEQ multiplex PCR; TCRdb has only the in-frame clones, and not every one. The data contain 140,000 to 150,000 clones, roughly 80% of them seen just once; the ten biggest clones take up 3.5% to 4.5%. The sequencing sample was made of PBMCs. The receptors stem from a woman aged 40 to 50 in good health and CMV-seropositive. The CDR3 runs from the conserved cysteine through the conserved F or W. D genes are given only for firm matches. Not every row has a clone size; where given, it reads once, few, many or a size class.

size: NA; D: TRBD2; V: TRBV6-5; J: TRBJ2-3; CDR3: CASSYRSGRGGGQYF; DNA: TGTGCCAGCAGTTATAGGAGCGGGAGAGGGGGTGGGCAGTATTTT
size: NA; D: NA; V: TRBV7-3; J: TRBJ2-2; CDR3: CASSLTSGPGELFF; DNA: TGTGCCAGCAGCTTAACGTCGGGTCCCGGGGAGCTGTTTTTT
size: NA; D: NA; V: TRBV6-1; J: TRBJ1-2; CDR3: CASSEAFIRGGYGYTF; DNA: TGTGCCAGCAGTGAAGCGTTCATTCGGGGAGGCTATGGCTACACCTTC
size: NA; D: NA; V: TRBV7-2; J: TRBJ2-7; CDR3: CASQGLAYEQYF; DNA: TGTGCCAGCCAGGGATTAGCCTACGAGCAGTACTTC
size: NA; D: NA; V: TRBV2; J: TRBJ2-7; CDR3: CASSSGASYEQYF; DNA: TGTGCCAGCAGCTCAGGGGCCTCCTACGAGCAGTACTTC
size: NA; D: TRBD2; V: TRBV5-4; J: TRBJ2-5; CDR3: CASSLPGPGGETQYF; DNA: TGTGCCAGCAGCTTGCCGGGACCGGGGGGAGAGACCCAGTACTTC
size: NA; D: NA; V: TRBV19; J: TRBJ2-2; CDR3: CASRRKGDTGELFF; DNA: TGTGCCAGTAGACGAAAGGGGGACACCGGGGAGCTGTTTTTT
size: many; D: NA; V: TRBV28; J: TRBJ1-5; CDR3: CASSRVLPNQPQHF; DNA: TGTGCCAGCAGCAGGGTTTTGCCTAATCAGCCCCAGCATTTT
size: NA; D: TRBD2; V: TRBV5-5; J: TRBJ2-3; CDR3: CASSSTSGTADTQYF; DNA: TGTGCCAGCAGCTCGACTAGCGGGACCGCAGATACGCAGTATTTT
size: NA; D: NA; V: TRBV30; J: TRBJ2-3; CDR3: CAWSPVAVSTDTQYF; DNA: TGTGCCTGGAGCCCCGTAGCGGTTAGCACAGATACGCAGTATTTT
size: NA; D: NA; V: TRBV28; J: TRBJ1-5; CDR3: CASSLAWQPQHF; DNA: TGTGCCAGCAGTTTGGCCTGGCAGCCCCAGCATTTT